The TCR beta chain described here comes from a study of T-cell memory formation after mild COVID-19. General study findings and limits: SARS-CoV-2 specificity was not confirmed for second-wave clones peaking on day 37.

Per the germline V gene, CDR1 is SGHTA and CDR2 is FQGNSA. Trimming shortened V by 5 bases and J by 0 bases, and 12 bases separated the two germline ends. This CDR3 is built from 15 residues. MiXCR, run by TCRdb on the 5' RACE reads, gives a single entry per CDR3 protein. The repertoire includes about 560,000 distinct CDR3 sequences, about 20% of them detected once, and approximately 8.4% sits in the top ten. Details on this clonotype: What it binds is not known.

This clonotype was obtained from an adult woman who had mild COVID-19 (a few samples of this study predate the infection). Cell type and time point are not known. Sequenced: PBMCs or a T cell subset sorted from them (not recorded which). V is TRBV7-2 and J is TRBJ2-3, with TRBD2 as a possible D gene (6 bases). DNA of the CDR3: TGTGCCAGCAGCCAACGGACTACTAGCACAGATACGCAGTATTTT. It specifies CASSQRTTSTDTQYF. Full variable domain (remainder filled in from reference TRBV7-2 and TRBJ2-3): GAGVSQSPSNKVTEKGKDVELRCDPISGHTALYWYRQSLGQGLEFLIYFQGNSAPDKSGLPSDRFSAERTGGSVSTLTIQRTQQEDSAVYLCASSQRTTSTDTQYFGPGTRLTVL.